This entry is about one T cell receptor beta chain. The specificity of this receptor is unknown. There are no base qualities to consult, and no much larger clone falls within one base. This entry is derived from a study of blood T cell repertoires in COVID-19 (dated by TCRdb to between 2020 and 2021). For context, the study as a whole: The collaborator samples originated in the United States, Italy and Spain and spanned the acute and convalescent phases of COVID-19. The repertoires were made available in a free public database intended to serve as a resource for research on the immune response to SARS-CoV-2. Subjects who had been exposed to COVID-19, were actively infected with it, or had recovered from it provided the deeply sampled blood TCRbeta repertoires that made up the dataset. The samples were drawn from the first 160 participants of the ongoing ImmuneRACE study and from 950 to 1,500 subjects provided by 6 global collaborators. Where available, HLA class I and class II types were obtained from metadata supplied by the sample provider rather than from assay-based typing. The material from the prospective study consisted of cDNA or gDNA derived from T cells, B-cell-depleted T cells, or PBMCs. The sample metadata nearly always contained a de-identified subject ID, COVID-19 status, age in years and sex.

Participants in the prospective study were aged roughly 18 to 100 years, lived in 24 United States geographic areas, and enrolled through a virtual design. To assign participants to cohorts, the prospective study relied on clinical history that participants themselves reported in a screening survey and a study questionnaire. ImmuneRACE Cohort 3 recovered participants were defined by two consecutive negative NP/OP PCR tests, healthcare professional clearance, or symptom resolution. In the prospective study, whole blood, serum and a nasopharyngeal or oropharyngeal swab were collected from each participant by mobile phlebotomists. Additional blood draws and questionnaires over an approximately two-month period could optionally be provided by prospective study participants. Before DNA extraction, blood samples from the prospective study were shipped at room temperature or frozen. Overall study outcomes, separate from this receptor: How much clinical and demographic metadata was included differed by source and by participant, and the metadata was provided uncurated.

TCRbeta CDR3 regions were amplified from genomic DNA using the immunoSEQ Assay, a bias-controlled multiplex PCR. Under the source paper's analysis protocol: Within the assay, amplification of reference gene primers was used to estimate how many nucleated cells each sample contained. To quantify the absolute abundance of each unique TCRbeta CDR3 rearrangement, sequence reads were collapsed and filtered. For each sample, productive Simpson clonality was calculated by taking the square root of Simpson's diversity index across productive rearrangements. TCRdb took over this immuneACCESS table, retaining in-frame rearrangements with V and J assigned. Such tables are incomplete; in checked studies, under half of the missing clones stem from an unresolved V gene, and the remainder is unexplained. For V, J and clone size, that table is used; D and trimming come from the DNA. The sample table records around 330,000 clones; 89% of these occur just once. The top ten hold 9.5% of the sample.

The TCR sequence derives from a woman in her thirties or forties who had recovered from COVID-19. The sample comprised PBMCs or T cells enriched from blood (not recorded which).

The CDR3 reads as follows: CASSQVLEDIQYF. The sequenced DNA is TGTGCCAGCAGCCAAGTACTAGAGGACATTCAGTACTTC. The sequence joins TRBV3-1 (or the pseudogene TRBV3-2) to TRBJ2-4, with TRBD2 perhaps the D gene, on 5 matching bases. V loses 1 base of germline sequence and J loses 8 bases, and the interval between the two ends is 9 bases. The cysteine opens and the phenylalanine closes a CDR3 of 13 amino acids. Of all the DNA, just the CDR3 is kept, 39 bases in frame from base 1. CDR1 and CDR2 are read off the germline V gene (reference sequence) as LGHDT and YNNKEL.